This entry describes one T cell receptor (beta chain). Data came from immunoSEQ multiplex PCR; TCRdb stores just in-frame clones and leaves some out. Among about 66,000 clones listed, 86% were seen once. Trimming cost V 5 bases and J 0 bases; bases outside gene matches: 14. There are 18 residues in the CDR3. Germline V lookup: CDR1 ENHRY, CDR2 SYGVKD. Time point indicated: baseline, week 1 (first vaccination visit). As to treatment: pre-vaccination baseline after standard-of-care therapy. This record comes from a study of a mutant IDH1 vaccine in newly diagnosed glioma. Here the sequenced sample was PBMCs, taken from a glioma patient treated with radiotherapy, temozolomide or both. The source of this sequence is a man aged 30 to 39 with glioma. This chain uses TRBV10-3 with TRBJ2-7, with 9 bases identical to TRBD1. This CDR3 reads CAISTLNPQGASSYEQYF. CDR3 coding DNA: TGTGCCATCAGTACATTGAACCCACAGGGGGCCTCCTCCTACGAGCAGTACTTC.